This is a list of T cell receptor beta chains from one sample in a study of shared clonotypes between healthy human individuals. Here immunoSEQ multiplex PCR was the method, and the copy in TCRdb shows in-frame clones only, minus some. This sample carries over 2 million clones, around 90% of them seen once, and the ten largest clones take around 0.38%. Sequenced input: naive CD4+ T cells from PBMCs. These receptors were obtained from a man aged 18 to 30 in good health. Some clones in this sample may be carry-over from other donors' samples. Both conserved end residues are part of each CDR3. Each record gives: V gene, D gene, clone size, J gene, CDR3 protein, CDR3 DNA. D genes are given only for firm matches. For some rows the clone size is stated as once, few or many, or as a class when expanded; others skip it.

TRBV6-1	.	.	TRBJ2-7	CASTVDPSLEQYF	TGTGCCAGCACGGTGGACCCCTCCCTCGAGCAGTACTTC
TRBV28	.	.	TRBJ1-2	CASSLLGALANYGYTF	TGTGCCAGCAGTTTATTAGGGGCTCTGGCTAACTATGGCTACACCTTC
TRBV6-4	.	.	TRBJ2-6	CASSPTGANVLTF	TGTGCCAGCAGTCCCACTGGGGCCAACGTCCTGACTTTC
TRBV5-1	.	.	TRBJ2-5	CASSNFGQGETQYF	TGCGCCAGCAGCAACTTCGGCCAGGGGGAGACCCAGTACTTC
TRBV28	.	.	TRBJ1-3	CASSLNRVDTIYF	TGTGCCAGCAGTTTAAACAGGGTGGACACCATATATTTT
TRBV14	.	.	TRBJ2-6	CASSPGIVLTF	TGTGCCAGCAGCCCTGGAATCGTCCTGACTTTC
TRBV6-5	.	.	TRBJ2-1	CASSPAGYNEQFF	TGTGCCAGCAGTCCGGCCGGGTACAATGAGCAGTTCTTC
TRBV11-2	.	.	TRBJ1-1	CASSYFRGTEAFF	TGTGCCAGCAGCTACTTCAGGGGTACTGAAGCTTTCTTT
TRBV5-8	TRBD1	once	TRBJ1-5	CAAKQGAGSNQPQHF	TGTGCCGCGAAACAGGGGGCTGGTAGCAATCAGCCCCAGCATTTT
TRBV18	TRBD2	once	TRBJ2-1	CASSPSSGGDEQFF	TGTGCCAGCTCACCAAGTAGCGGGGGCGATGAGCAGTTCTTC
TRBV5-5	TRBD1	once	TRBJ1-2	CASSRKGDRALSRGGYTF	TGTGCCAGCAGCCGCAAGGGGGACAGGGCATTGTCCAGGGGTGGCTACACCTTC
TRBV28	.	.	TRBJ2-1	CASSRRAANKQFF	TGTGCCAGCAGCCGCCGGGCCGCCAATAAGCAGTTCTTC
TRBV4-1	.	.	TRBJ2-3	CASSLNGFQGLSTDTQYF	TGCGCCAGCAGCTTAAATGGCTTTCAGGGGCTAAGCACAGATACGCAGTATTTT
TRBV9	.	.	TRBJ2-1	CASSPGTLNVEQFF	TGTGCCAGCAGCCCGGGGACCCTGAATGTTGAGCAGTTCTTC
TRBV5-1	TRBD1	few	TRBJ2-2	CASSLGDRKNTGELFF	TGCGCCAGCAGCTTGGGGGACAGGAAGAACACCGGGGAGCTGTTTTTT
TRBV28	.	.	TRBJ1-2	CASSLRGRYGYTF	TGTGCCAGCAGTTTGAGGGGACGCTATGGCTACACCTTC
TRBV28	.	.	TRBJ2-7	CASSLWMYEQYF	TGTGCCAGCAGTTTATGGATGTACGAGCAGTACTTC
TRBV6-4	TRBD2	.	TRBJ2-6	CASSDSNPGLAGYLGTGANVLTF	TGTGCCAGCAGTGACTCGAATCCGGGACTAGCGGGATACTTGGGTACTGGGGCCAACGTCCTGACTTTC
TRBV28	TRBD2	.	TRBJ2-2	CASSGTTEVGELFF	TGTGCCAGCAGTGGGACTACAGAGGTCGGGGAGCTGTTTTTT
TRBV4-3	.	.	TRBJ1-2	CASSQGWGPGGYTF	TGCGCCAGCAGCCAAGGATGGGGGCCAGGTGGCTACACCTTC
TRBV6-5	TRBD2	.	TRBJ2-7	CASSYSGRDNEQYF	TGTGCCAGCAGTTATAGCGGGAGGGACAACGAGCAGTACTTC
TRBV19	.	.	TRBJ1-2	CASRNLAGRGNGYTF	TGTGCCAGTAGAAACCTCGCAGGGAGAGGAAATGGCTACACCTTC
TRBV7-2	.	.	TRBJ1-5	CASSSSIRGSPTQHF	TGTGCCAGCAGCTCCTCAATCAGGGGAAGCCCGACCCAGCATTTT
TRBV30	TRBD2	.	TRBJ2-3	CAWSGGTSGSADTQYF	TGTGCCTGGAGTGGTGGGACTAGCGGGAGTGCGGATACGCAGTATTTT
TRBV27	.	.	TRBJ1-2	CASSLQGNYGYTF	TGTGCCAGCAGTTTACAGGGGAATTATGGCTACACCTTC
TRBV5-5	.	once	TRBJ2-7	CASSLLAGTSYEQYF	TGTGCCAGCAGTCTACTCGCGGGGACTTCCTACGAGCAGTACTTC
TRBV25-1	.	.	TRBJ1-2	CASVRVGLYGYTF	TGTGCCAGCGTAAGGGTAGGGCTCTATGGCTACACCTTC
TRBV19	.	.	TRBJ1-4	CASSPEGRKEKLFF	TGTGCCAGTAGCCCCGAGGGGAGGAAGGAAAAACTGTTTTTT
TRBV5-6	.	.	TRBJ2-1	CASSLKENEQFF	TGTGCCAGCAGCTTGAAGGAGAATGAGCAGTTCTTC
TRBV5-4	TRBD2	.	TRBJ2-7	CASSSDGLAGLSYEQYF	TGTGCCAGCAGCTCGGACGGACTAGCGGGATTATCGTACGAGCAGTACTTC
TRBV7-2	.	.	TRBJ2-3	CASSLAGTGTDTQYF	TGTGCCAGCAGCTTAGCCGGCACTGGCACAGATACGCAGTATTTT
TRBV7-3	.	.	TRBJ2-3	CASSLGVSTDTQYF	TGTGCCAGCAGCTTGGGGGTTAGCACAGATACGCAGTATTTT
TRBV7-9	.	.	TRBJ1-3	CASTPLVAAGNTIYF	TGTGCCAGCACCCCCCTCGTAGCAGCTGGAAACACCATATATTTT
TRBV6-4	.	few	TRBJ2-2	CASSANRLGAGELFF	TGTGCCAGCAGTGCCAATCGCCTTGGGGCCGGGGAGCTGTTTTTT
TRBV7-3	.	once	TRBJ2-2	CASSYGSGTGELFF	TGTGCCAGCAGCTACGGGTCGGGCACCGGGGAGCTGTTTTTT
TRBV2	.	.	TRBJ2-5	CASSEQGTPGETQYF	TGTGCCAGCAGTGAACAGGGGACTCCGGGGGAGACCCAGTACTTC
TRBV6-1	.	few	TRBJ1-1	CASSEQRALSEAFF	TGTGCCAGCAGTGAACAGCGGGCCCTCTCTGAAGCTTTCTTT
TRBV9	.	.	TRBJ1-3	CASSVAPAYSGNTIYF	TGTGCCAGCAGCGTAGCTCCTGCCTACTCTGGAAACACCATATATTTT
TRBV6-6	TRBD1	once	TRBJ1-2	CASTPRTGVSDGYTF	TGTGCCAGCACGCCCCGGACAGGGGTGTCGGATGGCTACACCTTC
TRBV5-5	.	.	TRBJ1-1	CASRPGRKNTEAFF	TGTGCCAGCAGACCGGGACGGAAGAACACTGAAGCTTTCTTT
TRBV5-1	.	.	TRBJ2-5	CASSQWQGLRETQYF	TGCGCCAGCAGTCAGTGGCAGGGGCTTCGAGAGACCCAGTACTTC
TRBV25-1	.	once	TRBJ1-5	CASSGVNSNQPQHF	TGTGCCAGCTCAGGAGTTAATAGCAATCAGCCCCAGCATTTT
TRBV25-1	.	.	TRBJ2-1	CASSESAGWNEQFF	TGTGCCAGCAGTGAATCGGCAGGGTGGAATGAGCAGTTCTTC
TRBV28	TRBD1	.	TRBJ1-3	CASSLDRDRVF	TGTGCCAGCAGTCTAGACCGGGACAGGGTATTT
TRBV5-4	TRBD1	.	TRBJ1-1	CASSREPQGATEAFF	TGTGCCAGCAGCCGTGAACCACAGGGGGCAACTGAAGCTTTCTTT
TRBV6-1	TRBD1	.	TRBJ2-5	CASSEVRGRWETQYF	TGTGCCAGCAGTGAAGTCAGGGGGCGCTGGGAGACCCAGTACTTC
TRBV4-1	TRBD1	.	TRBJ1-4	CASSHYTGVVFF	TGCGCCAGCAGCCATTATACAGGGGTTGTTTTTTTT